This T cell receptor (beta chain) was identified in a study of OX40 agonist ivuxolimab in advanced cancers. Study details: Ivuxolimab, an agonistic anti-OX40 (CD134) antibody, was given to patients. Patient treatment consisted of intravenous ivuxolimab administration every 2 weeks at 0.01 to 10 mg/kg.

The repertoire was sequenced with immunoSEQ multiplex PCR; TCRdb's copy has only in-frame clones and lacks some. The profile shows tens of thousands of clones, about 94% of them singletons. Turning to this clone: Antigen: not known.

Germline CDR1 is SGHRS and CDR2 is YFSETQ. This CDR3 region has 14 residues. After removal of 0 bases from V and 7 bases from J, the junction contained 4 bases not matched to a gene. Study outcomes and limitations: Low clonal expansion, among the lowest seen, marked partial responders at 0.1-3.0 mg/kg.

The chain recombines TRBV5-1 with TRBJ2-1; TRBD2 agrees at 7 bases. This sequence was found in an adult with an advanced solid tumor such as melanoma, head and neck, liver or kidney cancer. The sample here was CD4+ or CD8+ T cells sorted from blood, taken in a trial of the OX40 agonist ivuxolimab. The CDR3 bases are TGCGCCAGCAGCTTGGGGGCCGGGGGGAATGAGCAGTTCTTC. Amino acids: CASSLGAGGNEQFF.